The present TCR beta chain was sequenced within a study of blood T cell repertoires in COVID-19. For the study at large: COVID-19 samples, acute and convalescent, were from the United States, Italy and Spain. From T cells, B-cell-depleted T cells, or PBMCs came the material, which was cDNA or gDNA.

Original processing methods: Amplification of reference gene primers provided the estimated nucleated cell counts. Data came from immunoSEQ multiplex PCR; TCRdb stores just in-frame clones and leaves some out. Clonal size and the V and J genes are those of that table, whereas D and trimming came from the DNA. The sample includes just over 95,000 clones, 90% of them seen just once. CDR1 and CDR2 from the germline V gene are SGHTA and FQGNSA. V shed 5 bases and J 0 bases; nucleotides not matched to a gene: 5. The CDR3 runs 16 residues. The genes are TRBV7-2 and TRBJ2-1; TRBD2 aligns across 9 bases. The sequenced sample consisted of peripheral blood. The TCR originated in a man between 45 and 60 years old with acute or convalescent COVID-19. CDR3 in amino acids: CASSLGTSRSYNEQFF. The CDR3 DNA sequence: TGTGCCAGCAGCCTCGGGACTAGCCGCTCCTACAATGAGCAGTTCTTC.